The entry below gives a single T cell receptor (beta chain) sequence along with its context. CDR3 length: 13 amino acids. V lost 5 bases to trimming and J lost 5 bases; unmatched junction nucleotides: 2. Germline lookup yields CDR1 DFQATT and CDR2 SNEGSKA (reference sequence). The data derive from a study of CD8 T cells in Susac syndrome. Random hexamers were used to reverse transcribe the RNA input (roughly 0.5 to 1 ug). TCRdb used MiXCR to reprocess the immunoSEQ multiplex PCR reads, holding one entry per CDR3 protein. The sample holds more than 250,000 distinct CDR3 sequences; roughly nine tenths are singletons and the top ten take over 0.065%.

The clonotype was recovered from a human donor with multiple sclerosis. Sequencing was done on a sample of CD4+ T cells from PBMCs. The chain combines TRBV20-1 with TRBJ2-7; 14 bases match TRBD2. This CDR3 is CSALGLAGDEQYF. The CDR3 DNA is TGCAGTGCTCTGGGACTAGCGGGAGACGAGCAGTACTTC.